The 12 T cell receptor beta chains presented below share a single source sample, sequenced in a study of T cells in Graves' hyperthyroidism and ophthalmopathy. TCR beta CDR3 sequences were amplified from RNA transcripts. TCR CDR3 underwent first-round RT-PCR with the HTBI primer set. In TCRdb, the multiplex PCR reads were re-called with MiXCR into one record per CDR3 protein. The data contain around 450,000 distinct CDR3 sequences, about an eighth of them singletons. Sequenced material: blood. The receptors originated from a woman in her late teens or twenties with Graves' hyperthyroidism.

Ten or more counts support this clonotype. The chain combines TRBV7-2 with TRBJ2-3; D uncertain. Trimming removed 1 base from V and 5 bases from J, with 7 bases in between. CDR3 length: 13 amino acids. Germline loops: CDR1 SGHTA, CDR2 FQGNSA. CDR3 in amino acids: CASSLGWGDTQYF. CDR3 coding DNA: TGTGCCAGCAGCTTAGGCTGGGGAGATACGCAGTATTTT.

Many counts were recorded for this clonotype. The J gene is TRBJ1-2, the V gene TRBV2; perhaps TRBD1 as D (5 bases). Trimming stripped 9 bases from V and 2 bases from J, with 10 bases between. The germline V gene has CDR1 SNHLY and CDR2 FYNNEI. The CDR3 sequence is 12 residues long. CDR3 bases: TGTGCCAGTTCGACAGAAAACTATGGCTACACCTTC. This translates into CASSTENYGYTF.

This clonotype has a count of ten or more. V and J are TRBV2 and TRBJ1-1; no firm D call. The CDR3 sequence is 13 residues long. CDR1 is SNHLY, CDR2 FYNNEI, per germline. V lost 6 bases, J lost 1 base, and 9 bases lay in between. The CDR3 bases are TGTGCCAGCAGACCCCCAGCGAACACTGAAGCTTTCTTT. The encoded protein is CASRPPANTEAFF.

This clonotype was counted ten times or more. The V gene is TRBV27, the J gene TRBJ2-7; 10 nucleotides align to TRBD2. V dropped 5 bases and J dropped 3; count of bases not matched to a gene: 10. The CDR3 sequence is 16 residues long. Germline CDR1 MNHEY, CDR2 SMNVEV (reference sequence). The CDR3, as DNA: TGTGCCAGCAGTAATGAACCGGGACTAGCGCACTACGAGCAGTACTTC. This encodes CASSNEPGLAHYEQYF.

This rearrangement joins TRBV24-1 to TRBJ1-6, with unresolved D. Germline loops: CDR1 KGHDR, CDR2 SFDVKD. The CDR3 has 13 amino acids. Between the trimmed V and J ends, which lost 9 bases and 0 bases, there was a span of 5 bases. CDR3 DNA: TGTGCCACCGAATCCTCCTATAATTCACCCCTCCACTTT. Its protein product is CATESSYNSPLHF.

This clonotype was recorded at least ten times. V is TRBV4-3 and J is TRBJ1-1, with 8 nucleotides matching TRBD1. Germline V CDR1 and CDR2: LGHNA, YSLEER. J lost 7 bases, V lost 1 base, and 5 bases had no gene match. The CDR3 runs to 14 residues. Here the CDR3 DNA reads TGCGCCAGCAGCCAAGCTGACAGGGGCTTTGAAGCTTTCTTT. Protein product: CASSQADRGFEAFF.

This clonotype was observed many times. The genes are TRBV12-3 or TRBV12-4 and TRBJ1-4; D gene unclear. Trimming pared 1 base from V and 7 bases from J, leaving 10 bases between. The CDR3 has 14 amino acids. The CDR3 nucleotides read TGTGCCAGCAGTTTAGGGGTTATTGGTGAAAAACTGTTTTTT. Translating it yields CASSLGVIGEKLFF.

There are a few counts of this clonotype. This chain connects TRBV15 to TRBJ2-2; possible D gene TRBD2, 7 bases. This CDR3 has 14 amino acids. Germline lookup yields CDR1 LNHNV and CDR2 YYDKDF (reference sequence). V was shortened by 5 bases and J by 5 bases, with 12 bases between the two germline ends. CDR3 loop: CATSEGGETGELFF. CDR3 nucleotide sequence: TGTGCCACCAGCGAGGGGGGGGAAACCGGGGAGCTGTTTTTT.

This clonotype was picked up many times. The chain couples TRBV7-8 to TRBJ2-2; D remains unclear. With 3 bases removed from V and 5 bases from J, the gap between germline ends came to 4 bases. CDR3 length equals 12 residues. Germline CDR1 is SGHVS and CDR2 is FQNEAQ. The CDR3 nucleotides are TGTGCCAGCAGCTTTGCGACCGGGGAGCTGTTTTTT. Protein sequence: CASSFATGELFF.

A word on this clonotype: This sequence may be a read error, since a much larger clone differs from it by one base. This chain connects TRBV5-5 to TRBJ2-2; D could derive from TRBD1 or TRBD2 (5 bases each). The CDR3 is 15 amino acids. CDR1 and CDR2 from the germline V gene are SGHKS and YYEKEE (reference sequence). This CDR3 reads CASSQITGFDGELLF. In nucleotides, the CDR3 is TGTGCCAGCAGCCAAATCACAGGATTTGACGGGGAGCTGCTTTTT.

The chain uses TRBV14 and TRBJ2-1; perhaps TRBD1 as D (5 bases). Germline V CDR1 and CDR2: SGHDN, FVKESK. The length of the CDR3 is 16 residues. The V end was cut by 1 base, the J end by 2 bases, with 12 bases between. CDR3: CASSQVGGATYNEQFF. For the CDR3, the DNA is TGTGCCAGCAGCCAAGTTGGTGGGGCCACCTACAATGAGCAGTTCTTC.

This clonotype appeared many times. The chain has TRBV6-5 and TRBJ1-1; D unclear. The CDR3 totals 14 residues. V dropped 0 bases and J dropped 4 bases, with 9 bases sitting between them. The germline V gene encodes CDR1 MNHEY and CDR2 SVGAGI. In DNA form, the CDR3 reads TGTGCCAGCAGTTACTCGACCCGGGCCACTGAAGCTTTCTTT. This sequence encodes CASSYSTRATEAFF.